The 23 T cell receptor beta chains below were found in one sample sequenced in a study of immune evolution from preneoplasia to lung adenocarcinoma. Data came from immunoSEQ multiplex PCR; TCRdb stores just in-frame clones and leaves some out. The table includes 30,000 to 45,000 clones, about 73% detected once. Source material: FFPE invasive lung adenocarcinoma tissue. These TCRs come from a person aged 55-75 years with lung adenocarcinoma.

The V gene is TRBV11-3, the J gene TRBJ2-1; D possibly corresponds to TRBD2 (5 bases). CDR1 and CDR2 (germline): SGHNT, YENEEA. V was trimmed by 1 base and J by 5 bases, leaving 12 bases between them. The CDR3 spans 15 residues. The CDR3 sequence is CASSLGGSVDNEQFF. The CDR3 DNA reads TGTGCCAGCAGCTTAGGTGGGAGTGTTGACAATGAGCAGTTCTTC.

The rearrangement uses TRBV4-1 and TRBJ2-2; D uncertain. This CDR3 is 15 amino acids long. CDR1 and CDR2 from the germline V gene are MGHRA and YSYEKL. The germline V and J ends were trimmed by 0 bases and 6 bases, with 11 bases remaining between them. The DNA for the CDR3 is TGCGCCAGCAGCCAAGACATGACGGTCCCCGGGGAGCTGTTTTTT. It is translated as CASSQDMTVPGELFF.

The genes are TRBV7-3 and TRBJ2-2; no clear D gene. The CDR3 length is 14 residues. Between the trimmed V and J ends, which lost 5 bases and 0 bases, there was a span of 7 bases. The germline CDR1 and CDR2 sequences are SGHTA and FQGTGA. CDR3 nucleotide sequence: TGTGCCAGCAGCGCCGACACGAACACCGGGGAGCTGTTTTTT. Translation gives CASSADTNTGELFF.

The CDR3 DNA reads as TGTGGCGGGGGGCGGGGATCAACTAATGAAAAACTGTTTTTT. It translates to CGGGRGSTNEKLFF. The V gene is TRBV30, the J gene TRBJ1-4; D is perhaps TRBD1 (6 bases). The CDR3 has 14 residues. Germline V gives CDR1 GTSNPN, CDR2 SVGIG (reference sequence).

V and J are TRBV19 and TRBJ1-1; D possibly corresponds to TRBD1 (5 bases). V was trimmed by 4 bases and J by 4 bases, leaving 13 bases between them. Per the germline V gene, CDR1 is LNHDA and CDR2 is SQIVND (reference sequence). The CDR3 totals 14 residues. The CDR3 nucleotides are TGTGCCAGTAGTAAGGCGGGGGACGTCACTGAAGCTTTCTTT. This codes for CASSKAGDVTEAFF.

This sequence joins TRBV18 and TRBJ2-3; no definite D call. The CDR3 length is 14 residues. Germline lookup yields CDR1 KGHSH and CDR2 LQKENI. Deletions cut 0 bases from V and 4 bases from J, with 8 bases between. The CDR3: CASSPPPSADTQYF. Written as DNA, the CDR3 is TGTGCCAGCTCACCACCCCCTTCCGCAGATACGCAGTATTTT.

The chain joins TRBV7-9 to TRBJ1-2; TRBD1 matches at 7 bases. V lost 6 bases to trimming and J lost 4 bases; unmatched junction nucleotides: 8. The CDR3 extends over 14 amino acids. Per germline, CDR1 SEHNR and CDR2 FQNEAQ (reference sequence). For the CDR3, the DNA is TGTGCCAGCAGTGCTTTGAGGGACAGCTATGGCTACACCTTC. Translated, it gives CASSALRDSYGYTF. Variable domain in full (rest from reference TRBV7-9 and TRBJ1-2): DTGVSQNPRHKITKRGQNVTFRCDPISEHNRLYWYRQTLGQGPEFLTYFQNEAQLEKSRLLSDRFSAERPKGSFSTLEIQRTEQGDSAMYLCASSALRDSYGYTFGSGTRLTVV.

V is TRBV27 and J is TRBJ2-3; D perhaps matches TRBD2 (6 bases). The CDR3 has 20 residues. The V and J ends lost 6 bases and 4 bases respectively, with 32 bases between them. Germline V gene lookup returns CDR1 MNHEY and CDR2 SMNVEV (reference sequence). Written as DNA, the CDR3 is TGTGCCAGCAGCGTTAATTATCCTCTAAATACGGCGGGAAGTGCAGATACGCAGTATTTT. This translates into CASSVNYPLNTAGSADTQYF.

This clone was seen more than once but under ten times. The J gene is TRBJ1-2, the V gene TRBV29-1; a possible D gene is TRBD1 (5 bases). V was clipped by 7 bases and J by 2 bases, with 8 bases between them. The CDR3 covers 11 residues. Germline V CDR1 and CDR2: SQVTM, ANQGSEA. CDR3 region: CSAGQNYGYTF. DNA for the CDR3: TGCAGCGCCGGACAAAACTATGGCTACACCTTC.

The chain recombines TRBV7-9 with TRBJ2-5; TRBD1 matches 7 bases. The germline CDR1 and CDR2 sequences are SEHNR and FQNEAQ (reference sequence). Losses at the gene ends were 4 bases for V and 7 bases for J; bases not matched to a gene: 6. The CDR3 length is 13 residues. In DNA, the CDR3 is TGTGCCAGCAGCTCCGGGACAGAGGGGACCCAGTACTTC. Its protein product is CASSSGTEGTQYF. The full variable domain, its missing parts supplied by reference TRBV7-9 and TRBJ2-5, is DTGVSQNPRHKITKRGQNVTFRCDPISEHNRLYWYRQTLGQGPEFLTYFQNEAQLEKSRLLSDRFSAERPKGSFSTLEIQRTEQGDSAMYLCASSSGTEGTQYFGPGTRLLVL.

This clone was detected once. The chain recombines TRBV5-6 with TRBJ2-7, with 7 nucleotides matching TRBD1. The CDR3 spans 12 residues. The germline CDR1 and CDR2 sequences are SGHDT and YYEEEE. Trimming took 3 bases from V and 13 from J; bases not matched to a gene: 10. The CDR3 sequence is CASSYRQGHRYF. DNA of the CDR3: TGTGCCAGCAGCTACCGACAGGGCCACCGTTACTTC.

The CDR3 DNA follows: TGTGCCAGTAGTCCATATAATGGGGGGGGCTACACCTTC. It encodes CASSPYNGGGYTF. The rearrangement links TRBV19 to TRBJ1-2; tentative D call: TRBD1 (5 bases). There are 13 residues in the CDR3. CDR1 is LNHDA, CDR2 SQIVND, per germline (reference sequence). Trimming took off 5 bases at V and 8 bases at J, with 15 bases between the two ends. The variable domain in full, completed from reference TRBV19 and TRBJ1-2, reads DGGITQSPKYLFRKEGQNVTLSCEQNLNHDAMYWYRQDPGQGLRLIYYSQIVNDFQKGDIAEGYSVSREKKESFPLTVTSAQKNPTAFYLCASSPYNGGGYTFGSGTRLTVV.

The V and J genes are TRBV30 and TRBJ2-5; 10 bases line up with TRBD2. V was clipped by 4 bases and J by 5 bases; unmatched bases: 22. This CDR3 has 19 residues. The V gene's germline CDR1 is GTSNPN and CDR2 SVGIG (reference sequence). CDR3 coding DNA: TGTGCCTGGACCCCTGGGGGGATTGCTAGCGGGAGAAGGAGGGAGACCCAGTACTTC. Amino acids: CAWTPGGIASGRRRETQYF.

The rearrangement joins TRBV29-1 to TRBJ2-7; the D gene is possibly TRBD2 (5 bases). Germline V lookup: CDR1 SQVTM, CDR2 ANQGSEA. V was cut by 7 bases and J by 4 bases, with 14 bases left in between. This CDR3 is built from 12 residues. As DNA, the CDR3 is TGCAGCGCCCGGACGGGAAATTACGAGCAGTACTTC. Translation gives CSARTGNYEQYF.

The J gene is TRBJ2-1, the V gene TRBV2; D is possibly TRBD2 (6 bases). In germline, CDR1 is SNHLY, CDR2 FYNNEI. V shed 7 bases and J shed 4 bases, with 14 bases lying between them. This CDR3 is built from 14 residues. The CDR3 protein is CASTTPGVYNEQFF. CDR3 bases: TGTGCCAGCACCACTCCGGGAGTGTACAATGAGCAGTTCTTC. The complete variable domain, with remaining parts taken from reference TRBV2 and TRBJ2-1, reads EPEVTQTPSHQVTQMGQEVILRCVPISNHLYFYWYRQILGQKVEFLVSFYNNEISEKSEIFDDQFSVERPDGSNFTLKIRSTKLEDSAMYFCASTTPGVYNEQFFGPGTRLTVL.

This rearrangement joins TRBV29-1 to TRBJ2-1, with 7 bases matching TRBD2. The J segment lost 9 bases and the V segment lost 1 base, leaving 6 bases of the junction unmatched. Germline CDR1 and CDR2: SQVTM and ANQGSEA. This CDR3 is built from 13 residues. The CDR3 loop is CSVEGGSGIEQFF. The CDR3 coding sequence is TGCAGCGTTGAAGGCGGGAGCGGGATTGAGCAGTTCTTC.

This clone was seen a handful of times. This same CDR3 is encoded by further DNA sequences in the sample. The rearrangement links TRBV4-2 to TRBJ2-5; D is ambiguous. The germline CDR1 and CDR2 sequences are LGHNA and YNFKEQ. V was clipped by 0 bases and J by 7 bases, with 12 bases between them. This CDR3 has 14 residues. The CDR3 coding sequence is TGTGCCAGCAGCCAAGATGATAGCAAGAGGACCCAGTACTTC. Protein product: CASSQDDSKRTQYF.

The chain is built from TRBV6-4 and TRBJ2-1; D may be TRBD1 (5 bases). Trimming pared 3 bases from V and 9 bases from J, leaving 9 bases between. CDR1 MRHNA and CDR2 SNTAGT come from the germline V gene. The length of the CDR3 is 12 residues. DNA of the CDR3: TGTGCCAGCAGTGAAGGCCAGGGTGAGCAGTTCTTC. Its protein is CASSEGQGEQFF.

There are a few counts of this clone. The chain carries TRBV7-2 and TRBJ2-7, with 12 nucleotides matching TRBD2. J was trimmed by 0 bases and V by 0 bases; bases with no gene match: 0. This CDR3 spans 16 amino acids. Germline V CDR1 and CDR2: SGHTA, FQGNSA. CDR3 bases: TGTGCCAGCAGCTTAGCGGGACTAGCGGGCTCCTACGAGCAGTACTTC. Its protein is CASSLAGLAGSYEQYF. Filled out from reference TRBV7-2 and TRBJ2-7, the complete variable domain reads GAGVSQSPSNKVTEKGKDVELRCDPISGHTALYWYRQSLGQGLEFLIYFQGNSAPDKSGLPSDRFSAERTGGSVSTLTIQRTQQEDSAVYLCASSLAGLAGSYEQYFGPGTRLTVT.

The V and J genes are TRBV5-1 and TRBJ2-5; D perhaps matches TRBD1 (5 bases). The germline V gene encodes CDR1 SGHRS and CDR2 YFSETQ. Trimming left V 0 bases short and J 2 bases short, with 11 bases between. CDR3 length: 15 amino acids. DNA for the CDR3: TGCGCCAGCAGCTTGGTCTTGAACAGGCAAGAGACCCAGTACTTC. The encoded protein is CASSLVLNRQETQYF.

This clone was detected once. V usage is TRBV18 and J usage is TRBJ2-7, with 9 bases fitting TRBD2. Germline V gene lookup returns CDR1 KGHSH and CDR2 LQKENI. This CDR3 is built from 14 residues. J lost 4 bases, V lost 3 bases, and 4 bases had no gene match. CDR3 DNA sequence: TGTGCCAGCTCACCTGCGGGAGGGCCTTACGAGCAGTACTTC. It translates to CASSPAGGPYEQYF.

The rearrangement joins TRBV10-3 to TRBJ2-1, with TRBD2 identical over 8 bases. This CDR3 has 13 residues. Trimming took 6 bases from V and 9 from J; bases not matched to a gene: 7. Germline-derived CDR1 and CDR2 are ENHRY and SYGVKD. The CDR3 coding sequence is TGTGCCATCAGCAGAGCGGGAGAGACTGAGCAGTTCTTC. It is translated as CAISRAGETEQFF.

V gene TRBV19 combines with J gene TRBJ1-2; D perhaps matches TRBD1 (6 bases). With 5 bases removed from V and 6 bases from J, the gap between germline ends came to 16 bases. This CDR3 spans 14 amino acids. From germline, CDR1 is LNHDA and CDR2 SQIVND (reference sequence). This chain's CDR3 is CASSPGGGANGYTF. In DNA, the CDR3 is TGTGCCAGTAGTCCAGGCGGGGGCGCGAATGGCTACACCTTC.